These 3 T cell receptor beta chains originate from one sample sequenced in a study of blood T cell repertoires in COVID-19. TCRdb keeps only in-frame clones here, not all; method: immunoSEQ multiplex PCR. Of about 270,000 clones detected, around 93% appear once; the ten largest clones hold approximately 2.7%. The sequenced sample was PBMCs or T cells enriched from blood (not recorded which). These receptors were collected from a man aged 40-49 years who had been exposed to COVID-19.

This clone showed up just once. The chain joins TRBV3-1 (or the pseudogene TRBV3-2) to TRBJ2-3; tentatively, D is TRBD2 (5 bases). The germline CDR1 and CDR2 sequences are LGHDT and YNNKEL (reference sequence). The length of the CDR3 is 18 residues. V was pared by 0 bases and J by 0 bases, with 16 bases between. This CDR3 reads CASSQESERRASTDTQYF. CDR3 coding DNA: TGTGCCAGCAGCCAAGAGTCGGAGCGGCGTGCTAGCACAGATACGCAGTATTTT.

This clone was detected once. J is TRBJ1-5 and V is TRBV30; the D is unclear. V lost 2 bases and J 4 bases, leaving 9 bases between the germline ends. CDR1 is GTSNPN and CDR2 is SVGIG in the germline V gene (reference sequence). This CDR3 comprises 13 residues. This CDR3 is CAWSLAGNQPQHF. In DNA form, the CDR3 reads TGTGCCTGGAGTCTGGCGGGGAATCAGCCCCAGCATTTT.

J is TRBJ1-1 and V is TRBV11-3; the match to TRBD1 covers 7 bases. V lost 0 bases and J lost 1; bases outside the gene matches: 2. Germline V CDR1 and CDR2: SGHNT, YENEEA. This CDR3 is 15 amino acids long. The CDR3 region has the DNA TGTGCCAGCAGCTTAGAAGGGACAGCGAACACTGAAGCTTTCTTT. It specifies CASSLEGTANTEAFF.